These 16 T cell receptor beta chains were all obtained from the same sample, sequenced in a study of shared clonotypes between healthy human individuals. Positive CCR7 selection of CD45RO-negative cells yielded the naive CD8 cells, and terminally differentiated effector memory CD45RA+ cells were excluded. Some clones are missing from TCRdb's copy, which holds only in-frame ones; the method was immunoSEQ multiplex PCR. The top ten clones hold roughly 1.7% of a sample with about 2.2 million clones, roughly 93% of them seen once. The material sequenced was naive CD8+ T cells from PBMCs. These TCRs come from a man younger than 35 in good health. Some clones in this sample may be carry-over from other donors' samples.

The chain recombines TRBV9 with TRBJ1-5; D is undetermined. V was shortened by 2 bases and J by 3 bases, with 12 bases between the two germline ends. The CDR3 has 15 amino acids. Germline V gene lookup returns CDR1 SGDLS and CDR2 YYNGEE. The CDR3 spells CASSVSGGLNQPQHF. The DNA of the CDR3 is TGTGCCAGCAGCGTCTCGGGCGGACTCAATCAGCCCCAGCATTTT.

The chain recombines TRBV15 with TRBJ2-1; 7 bases match TRBD2. Germline assignment: CDR1 LNHNV and CDR2 YYDKDF (reference sequence). Trimming took 5 bases from V and 5 from J; bases not matched to a gene: 9. This CDR3 is built from 15 residues. The CDR3 DNA reads TGTGCCACCAGCCTCCAGCGGGGTATAAACAATGAGCAGTTCTTC. This gives the protein CATSLQRGINNEQFF.

This CDR3 reads CASALRGATGELFF. The CDR3, as DNA: TGTGCCAGCGCCCTTAGGGGGGCTACCGGGGAGCTGTTTTTT. V and J are TRBV7-9 and TRBJ2-2; D is tentatively TRBD1 or TRBD2 (6 bases each). The germline V gene has CDR1 SEHNR and CDR2 FQNEAQ (reference sequence). This CDR3 comprises 14 residues. Trimming took off 8 bases at V and 5 bases at J, with 15 bases between the two ends.

The chain joins TRBV28 to TRBJ2-1, with a possible D match to TRBD2 (5 bases). This CDR3 region has 14 residues. Germline lookup yields CDR1 MDHEN and CDR2 SYDVKM. The V and J ends lost 3 bases and 5 bases respectively, with 11 bases between them. The CDR3 loop is CASSFRGRNNEQFF. CDR3 DNA sequence: TGTGCCAGCAGTTTTCGAGGGAGAAACAATGAGCAGTTCTTC.

The rearrangement links TRBV18 to TRBJ1-5; a weak D match, TRBD1 (5 bases). Germline-derived CDR1 and CDR2 are KGHSH and LQKENI. This CDR3 spans 16 amino acids. V lost 6 bases and J 3 bases, leaving 18 bases between the germline ends. The CDR3 loop is CASSLNPGRINQPQHF. As DNA, the CDR3 is TGTGCCAGCTCCCTGAATCCGGGACGGATCAATCAGCCCCAGCATTTT.

The rearrangement joins TRBV14 to TRBJ2-1; 11 bases align to TRBD1. Germline trimming cut 6 bases from V and 5 bases from J; bases unmatched to any gene: 9. The CDR3 consists of 16 residues. Germline V gives CDR1 SGHDN, CDR2 FVKESK. The CDR3 coding sequence is TGTGCCAGCAGTCTAGAACCGGGACAGGGGGACAATGAGCAGTTCTTC. This encodes CASSLEPGQGDNEQFF. Full variable domain (missing parts from reference TRBV14 and TRBJ2-1): EAGVTQFPSHSVIEKGQTVTLRCDPISGHDNLYWYRRVMGKEIKFLLHFVKESKQDESGMPNNRFLAERTGGTYSTLKVQPAELEDSGVYFCASSLEPGQGDNEQFFGPGTRLTVL.

The chain employs TRBV9 and TRBJ2-7; 8 bases match TRBD2. V shed 0 bases, J shed 6 bases, and the junction held 8 bases outside the gene matches. The germline V gene encodes CDR1 SGDLS and CDR2 YYNGEE. The CDR3 consists of 15 residues. The CDR3 sequence is CASSVAAAGASEQYF. CDR3 DNA: TGTGCCAGCAGCGTAGCGGCAGCGGGAGCATCCGAGCAGTACTTC.

This chain links TRBV7-6 with TRBJ2-3; weak D call: TRBD2 (6 bases). V dropped 8 bases and J dropped 3 bases, with 15 bases sitting between them. CDR1 SGHVS and CDR2 FNYEAQ come from the germline V gene. CDR3 size: 14 residues. CDR3: CASRGRRETDTQYF. As DNA, the CDR3 is TGTGCCAGCCGGGGGAGGCGGGAAACAGATACGCAGTATTTT.

The V and J genes are TRBV5-1 and TRBJ2-1; D is undetermined. CDR3 length: 13 residues. The germline gives CDR1 SGHRS, CDR2 YFSETQ. V was pared by 1 base and J by 5 bases, with 7 bases between. CDR3 DNA: TGCGCCAGCAGCTTGAGGGCAGACAATGAGCAGTTCTTC. Translated, it gives CASSLRADNEQFF.

This chain connects TRBV13 to TRBJ2-1; 11 nucleotides align to TRBD2. CDR1 is PRHDT and CDR2 is FYEKMQ in the germline V gene (reference sequence). The V and J ends lost 1 base and 8 bases, in that order; junction bases with no gene match: 4. The CDR3 runs 15 residues. The CDR3 nucleotides are TGTGCCAGCAGCTTAGCCACTAGCGGGAGACATGAGCAGTTCTTC. Translating it yields CASSLATSGRHEQFF.

This sequence joins TRBV4-1 and TRBJ2-2, with D tentatively TRBD1 (6 bases). Trimming stripped 0 bases from V and 7 bases from J, with 12 bases between. CDR1 is MGHRA and CDR2 is YSYEKL in the germline V gene. The CDR3 spans 15 residues. As DNA, the CDR3 is TGCGCCAGCAGCCAAGATCTACAGGGTGGCGGGGAGCTGTTTTTT. Protein sequence: CASSQDLQGGGELFF.

The chain uses TRBV28 and TRBJ1-5, with TRBD1 identical over 7 bases. CDR1 is MDHEN and CDR2 is SYDVKM in the germline V gene. This CDR3 is built from 15 residues. V was pared by 5 bases and J by 7 bases, with 11 bases of the junction left unmatched. In nucleotides, the CDR3 is TGTGCCAGCAGTCACGAGACAGGGTTGTACCAGCCCCAGCATTTT. Encoded protein: CASSHETGLYQPQHF.

The J gene is TRBJ2-1, the V gene TRBV27; 10 bases are shared with TRBD1. Looked up from germline, CDR1 is MNHEY and CDR2 is SMNVEV (reference sequence). The length of the CDR3 is 18 residues. V shed 2 bases and J 9 bases; nucleotides not matched to a gene: 16. The CDR3: CASSLEGWTGGATGEQFF. In DNA form, the CDR3 reads TGTGCCAGCAGTTTAGAAGGTTGGACAGGGGGAGCCACGGGTGAGCAGTTCTTC.

The J gene is TRBJ2-1, the V gene TRBV7-9; the D gene is possibly TRBD1 (5 bases). CDR3 size: 13 residues. V was clipped by 8 bases and J by 6 bases, with 14 bases between them. In germline, CDR1 is SEHNR, CDR2 FQNEAQ (reference sequence). CDR3 in DNA: TGTGCCAGCCCAGACCGACAGACCAATGAGCAGTTCTTC. Translation gives CASPDRQTNEQFF.

This chain connects TRBV25-1 to TRBJ2-7; D not certain. The CDR3 contains 14 residues. Germline V lookup: CDR1 MGHDK, CDR2 SYGVNS. V lost 2 bases, J lost 4 bases, and 12 bases lay in between. This CDR3 is CASSEQGLVYEQYF. In DNA form, the CDR3 reads TGTGCCAGCAGTGAACAAGGCCTCGTTTACGAGCAGTACTTC.

This chain joins TRBV7-8 and TRBJ2-3, with a possible D match to TRBD2 (6 bases). Germline V gene lookup returns CDR1 SGHVS and CDR2 FQNEAQ. V was trimmed by 5 bases and J by 2 bases, leaving 20 bases between them. This CDR3 region has 17 residues. The CDR3 sequence is CASSGGVGAANTDTQYF. The DNA for the CDR3 is TGTGCCAGCAGCGGCGGGGTAGGAGCGGCCAACACAGATACGCAGTATTTT. The variable domain in full, completed from reference TRBV7-8 and TRBJ2-3, reads GAGVSQSPRYKVAKRGQDVALRCDPISGHVSLFWYQQALGQGPEFLTYFQNEAQLDKSGLPSDRFFAERPEGSVSTLKIQRTQQEDSAVYLCASSGGVGAANTDTQYFGPGTRLTVL.